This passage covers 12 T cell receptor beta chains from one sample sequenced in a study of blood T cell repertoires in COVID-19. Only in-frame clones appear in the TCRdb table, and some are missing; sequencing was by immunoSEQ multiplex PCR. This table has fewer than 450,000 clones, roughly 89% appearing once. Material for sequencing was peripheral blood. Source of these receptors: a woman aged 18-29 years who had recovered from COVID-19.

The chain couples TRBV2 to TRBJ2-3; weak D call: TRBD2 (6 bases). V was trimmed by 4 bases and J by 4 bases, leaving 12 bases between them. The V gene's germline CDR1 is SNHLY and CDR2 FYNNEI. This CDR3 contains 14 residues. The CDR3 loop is CASSVGSGADTQYF. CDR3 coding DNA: TGTGCCAGCAGTGTTGGTAGCGGAGCAGATACGCAGTATTTT.

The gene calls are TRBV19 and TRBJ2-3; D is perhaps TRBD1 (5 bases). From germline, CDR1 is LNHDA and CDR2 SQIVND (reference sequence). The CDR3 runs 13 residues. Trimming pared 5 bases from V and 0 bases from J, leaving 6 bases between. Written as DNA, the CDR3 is TGTGCCAGTAGTCCAGGGAGCACAGATACGCAGTATTTT. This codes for CASSPGSTDTQYF.

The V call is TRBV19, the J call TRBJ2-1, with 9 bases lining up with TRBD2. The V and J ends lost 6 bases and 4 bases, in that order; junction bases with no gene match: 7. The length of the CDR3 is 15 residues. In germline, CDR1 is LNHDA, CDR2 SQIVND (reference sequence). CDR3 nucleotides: TGTGCCAGTAGCCTCAGCGGGAGGCTTTACAATGAGCAGTTCTTC. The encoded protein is CASSLSGRLYNEQFF.

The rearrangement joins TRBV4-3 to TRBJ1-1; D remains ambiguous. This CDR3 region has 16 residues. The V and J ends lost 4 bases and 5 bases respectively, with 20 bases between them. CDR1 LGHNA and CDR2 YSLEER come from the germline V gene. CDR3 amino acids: CASSPLLRTSGTEAFF. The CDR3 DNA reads TGCGCCAGCAGCCCTCTCCTACGTACATCGGGGACTGAAGCTTTCTTT.

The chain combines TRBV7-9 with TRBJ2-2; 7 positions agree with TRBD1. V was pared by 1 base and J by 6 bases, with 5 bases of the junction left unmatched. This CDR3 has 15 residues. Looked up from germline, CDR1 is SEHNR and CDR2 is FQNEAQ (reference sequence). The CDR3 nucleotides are TGTGCCAGCAGCTTAGAAACCACAGGGGCCGGGGAGCTGTTTTTT. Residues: CASSLETTGAGELFF.

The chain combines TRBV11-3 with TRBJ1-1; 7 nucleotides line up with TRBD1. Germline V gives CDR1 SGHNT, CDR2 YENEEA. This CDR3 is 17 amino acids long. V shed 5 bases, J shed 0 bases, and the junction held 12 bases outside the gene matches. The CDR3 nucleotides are TGTGCCAGCAGCAGAGACAGGGTCCACCGGATGAACACTGAAGCTTTCTTT. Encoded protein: CASSRDRVHRMNTEAFF.

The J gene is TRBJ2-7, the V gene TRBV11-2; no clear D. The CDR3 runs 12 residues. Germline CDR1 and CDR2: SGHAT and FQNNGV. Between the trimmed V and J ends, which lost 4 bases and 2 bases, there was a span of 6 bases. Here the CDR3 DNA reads TGTGCCAGCAGCTCGAACACCTACGAGCAGTACGTC. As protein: CASSSNTYEQYV.

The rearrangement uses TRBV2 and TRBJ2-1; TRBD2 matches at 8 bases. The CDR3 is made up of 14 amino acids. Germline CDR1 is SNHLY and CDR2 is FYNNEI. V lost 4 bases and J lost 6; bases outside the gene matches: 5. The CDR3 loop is CASSGGSGGNEQFF. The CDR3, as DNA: TGTGCCAGCAGTGGAGGCAGCGGGGGCAATGAGCAGTTCTTC.

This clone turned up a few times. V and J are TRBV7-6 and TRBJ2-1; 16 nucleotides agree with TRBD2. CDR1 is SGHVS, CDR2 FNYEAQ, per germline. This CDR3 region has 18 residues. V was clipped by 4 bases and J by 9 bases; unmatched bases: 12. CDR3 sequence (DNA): TGTGCCAGCAGCTCCCCTGCCGGGACTAGCGGGAGGGCCAGTGAGCAGTTCTTC. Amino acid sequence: CASSSPAGTSGRASEQFF. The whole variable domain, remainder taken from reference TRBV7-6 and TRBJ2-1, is GAGVSQSPRYKVTKRGQDVALRCDPISGHVSLYWYRQALGQGPEFLTYFNYEAQQDKSGLPNDRFSAERPEGSISTLTIQRTEQRDSAMYRCASSSPAGTSGRASEQFFGPGTRLTVL.

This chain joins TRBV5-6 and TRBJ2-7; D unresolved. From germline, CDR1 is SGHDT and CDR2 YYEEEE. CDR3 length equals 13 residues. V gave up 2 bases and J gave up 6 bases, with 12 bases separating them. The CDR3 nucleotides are TGTGCCAGCAGCTTTGTGGGTTCAGGCGAGCAGTACGTC. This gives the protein CASSFVGSGEQYV.

The CDR3: CASSRQDRRYGYTF. CDR3 DNA sequence: TGTGCCAGCAGCCGACAGGACCGTAGATATGGCTACACCTTC. The genes are TRBV7-9 and TRBJ1-2; tentative D call: TRBD1 (6 bases). CDR1 is SEHNR, CDR2 FQNEAQ, per germline (reference sequence). Trimming took off 5 bases at V and 5 bases at J, with 15 bases between the two ends. This CDR3 is built from 14 residues.

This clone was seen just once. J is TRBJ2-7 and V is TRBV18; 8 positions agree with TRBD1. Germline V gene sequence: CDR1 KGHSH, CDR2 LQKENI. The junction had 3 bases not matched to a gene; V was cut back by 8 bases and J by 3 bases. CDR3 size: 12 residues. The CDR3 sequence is CASGQGDYEQYV. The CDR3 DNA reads TGTGCCAGCGGACAGGGAGACTACGAGCAGTACGTC.